This T cell receptor (beta chain) was documented in a study of T-cell reconstitution after alpha-beta-depleted transplantation in children. Study-wide points: The study reportedly traced alpha-beta T cells about two months after transplant to several hundred expanded graft clones. Some patients owed their high day-60 TCRbeta diversity to surviving recipient T cells and thymic progenitors.

This clonotype was seen at least ten times. No antigen is known for it. This CDR3 contains 14 residues. Trimming removed 1 base at V and 4 bases at J, with 8 bases between. As it was prepared, the TCRbeta library received unique molecular identifiers. A single record per CDR3 protein comes from TCRdb applying MiXCR to the PCR reads. The repertoire includes 200,000 or so distinct CDR3 sequences, around 8.4% of them detected once, and 35% to 45% sits in the top ten. The sequence was collected from a male patient between 2 and 15 years old who had a stem cell transplant for acute myeloid leukemia, so the T cells may come from the graft donor. V is TRBV12-3 or TRBV12-4 and J is TRBJ1-3; D is unclear. The input for sequencing was PBMCs, mostly from graft donor cells, taken 360 days after TCRalphabeta/CD19-depleted stem cell transplant. CDR3 DNA: TGTGCCAGCAGTTTAGGCCCAGCCGGAAACACCATATATTTT. This translates into CASSLGPAGNTIYF.